This T cell receptor beta chain was identified in a study of PD-1 blockade in classical Hodgkin lymphoma. The method was immunoSEQ multiplex PCR; TCRdb's version includes in-frame clones alone and lacks a portion of them. Counted here are 9,500 or so clones, 82% occurring once; the ten biggest clones make up 45%. Study-wide results and limits: CD4+ TCR diversity, unlike CD8+, climbed significantly by C4D1. A reduction in baseline TCR diversity was reportedly seen in newly diagnosed patients relative to healthy donors. The study found complete responders had baseline diversity similar to newly diagnosed patients.

Germline V gene lookup returns CDR1 MNHEY and CDR2 SVGAGI. Trimming at V came to 6 bases and at J to 3 bases, leaving 2 bases not matched to a gene. This CDR3 region has 13 residues. The time point is: cycle 4 day 1 (C4D1), after five to seven weeks of nivolumab. No patient escaped relapse after autologous stem cell transplantation, and brentuximab vedotin exposure varied. Patients' outcomes at their best amounted to complete response, partial response or progressive disease. On this clone itself: Its matching antigen is unknown.

The clonotype comes from a human donor with classical Hodgkin lymphoma. This chain connects TRBV6-5 to TRBJ2-1, with 7 nucleotides matching TRBD2. The source material was peripheral blood mononuclear cells (PBMCs), sampled before the fourth cycle of nivolumab. The CDR3 DNA is TGTGCCAGCAGGGGAGGGGTCTACAATGAGCAGTTCTTC. Amino acids: CASRGGVYNEQFF.